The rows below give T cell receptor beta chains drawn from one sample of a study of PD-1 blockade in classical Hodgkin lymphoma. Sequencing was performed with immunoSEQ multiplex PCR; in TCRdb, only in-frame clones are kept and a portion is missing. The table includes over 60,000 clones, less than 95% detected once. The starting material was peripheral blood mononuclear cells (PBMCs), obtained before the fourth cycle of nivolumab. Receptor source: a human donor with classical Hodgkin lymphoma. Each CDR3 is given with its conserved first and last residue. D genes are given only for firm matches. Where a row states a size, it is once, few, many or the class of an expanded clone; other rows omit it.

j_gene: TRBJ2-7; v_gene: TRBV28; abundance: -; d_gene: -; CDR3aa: CASLRGYEQYF; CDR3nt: TGTGCCAGCCTGAGGGGCTACGAGCAGTACTTC
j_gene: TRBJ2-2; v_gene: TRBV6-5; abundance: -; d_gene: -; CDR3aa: CASSWAGLTGELFF; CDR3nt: TGTGCCAGCAGCTGGGCGGGACTGACCGGGGAGCTGTTTTTT
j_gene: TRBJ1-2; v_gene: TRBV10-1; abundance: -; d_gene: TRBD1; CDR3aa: CASTPVSAGQGNYGYTF; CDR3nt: TGCGCCAGCACTCCTGTGAGTGCCGGACAGGGTAACTATGGCTACACCTTC
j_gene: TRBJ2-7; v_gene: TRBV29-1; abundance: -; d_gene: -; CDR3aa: CSVEDRGYEQYF; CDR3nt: TGCAGCGTTGAAGACAGGGGCTACGAGCAGTACTTC
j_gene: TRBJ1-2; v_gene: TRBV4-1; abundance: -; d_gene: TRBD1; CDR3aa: CASSSSGGGRLYGYTF; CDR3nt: TGCGCCAGCAGCTCCTCAGGGGGGGGTCGCCTCTATGGCTACACCTTC
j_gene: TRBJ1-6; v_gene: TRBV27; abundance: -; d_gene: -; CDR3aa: CASSFGQDNSPLHF; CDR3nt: TGTGCCAGCAGTTTCGGACAAGATAATTCACCCCTCCACTTT
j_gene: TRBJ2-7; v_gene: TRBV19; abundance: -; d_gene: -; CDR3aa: CASSIGQGRSEQYF; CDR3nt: TGTGCCAGTAGTATCGGTCAGGGACGGAGCGAGCAGTACTTC
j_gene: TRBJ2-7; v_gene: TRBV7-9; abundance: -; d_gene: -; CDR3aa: CASSFKYPYEQYF; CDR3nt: TGTGCCAGCAGCTTTAAGTATCCCTACGAGCAGTACTTC
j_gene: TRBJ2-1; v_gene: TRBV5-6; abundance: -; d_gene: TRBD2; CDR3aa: CATLAATYNEQFF; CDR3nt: TGTGCCACTCTAGCGGCAACCTACAATGAGCAGTTCTTC
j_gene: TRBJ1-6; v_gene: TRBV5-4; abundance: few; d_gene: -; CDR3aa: CASSLVGTNSPLHF; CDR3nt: TGTGCCAGCAGCTTGGTGGGGACCAATTCACCCCTCCACTTT
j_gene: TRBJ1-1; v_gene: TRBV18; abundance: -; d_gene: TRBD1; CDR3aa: CASSLIGQDNPTEAFF; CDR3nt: TGTGCCAGCTCCCTTATTGGACAGGACAATCCCACTGAAGCTTTCTTT
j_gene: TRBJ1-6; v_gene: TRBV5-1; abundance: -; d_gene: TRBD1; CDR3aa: CASSLEPGQGRSPLHF; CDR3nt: TGCGCCAGCAGCTTGGAACCGGGACAGGGGCGATCACCCCTCCACTTT
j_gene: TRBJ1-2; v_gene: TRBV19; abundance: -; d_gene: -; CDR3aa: CASSTTDTASGYTF; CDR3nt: TGTGCCAGTAGTACGACTGATACAGCCAGTGGCTACACCTTC
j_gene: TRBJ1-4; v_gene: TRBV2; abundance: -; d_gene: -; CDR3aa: CASGGEKLFF; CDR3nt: TGTGCCAGCGGGGGGGAAAAACTGTTTTTT
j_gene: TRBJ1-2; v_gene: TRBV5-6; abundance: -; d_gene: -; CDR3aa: CASSSYYGYTF; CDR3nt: TGTGCCAGCAGCTCCTATTATGGCTACACCTTC
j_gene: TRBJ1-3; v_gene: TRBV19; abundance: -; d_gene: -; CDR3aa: CASRQDNRGNTIYF; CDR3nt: TGTGCCAGTAGACAGGACAATCGTGGAAACACCATATATTTT
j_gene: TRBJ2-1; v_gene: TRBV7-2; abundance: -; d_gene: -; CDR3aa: CASTSPHMSLMHEQFF; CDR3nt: TGTGCCAGCACCTCTCCCCATATGAGCCTCATGCATGAGCAGTTCTTC
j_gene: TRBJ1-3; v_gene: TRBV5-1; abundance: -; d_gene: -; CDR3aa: CASSSRHEAGNTIYF; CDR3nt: TGCGCCAGCAGCTCAAGACATGAGGCTGGAAACACCATATATTTT
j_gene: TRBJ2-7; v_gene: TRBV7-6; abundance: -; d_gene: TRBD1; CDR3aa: CASSLKGQGLYEQYF; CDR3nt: TGTGCCAGCAGCTTGAAAGGACAGGGGCTATACGAGCAGTACTTC
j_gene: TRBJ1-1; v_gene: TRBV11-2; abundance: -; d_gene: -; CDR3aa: CASSLVLASNTEAFF; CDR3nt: TGTGCCAGCAGCTTAGTTTTGGCTTCGAACACTGAAGCTTTCTTT
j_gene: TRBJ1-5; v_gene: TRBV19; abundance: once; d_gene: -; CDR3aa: CASSMGGLLQHF; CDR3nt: TGTGCCAGTAGTATGGGAGGGCTTCTCCAGCATTTT
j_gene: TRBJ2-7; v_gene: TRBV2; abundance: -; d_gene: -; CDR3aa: CASREGAYEQYF; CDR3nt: TGTGCCAGCCGGGAGGGGGCGTACGAGCAGTACTTC
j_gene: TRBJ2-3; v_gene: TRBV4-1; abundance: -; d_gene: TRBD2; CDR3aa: CASSQEGLAGGYTDTQYF; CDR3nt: TGCGCCAGCAGCCAAGAGGGACTAGCGGGGGGTTACACAGATACGCAGTATTTT
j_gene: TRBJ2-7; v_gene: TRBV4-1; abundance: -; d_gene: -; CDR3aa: CASSNRQGGSYEQYF; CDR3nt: TGCGCCAGCAGCAACCGACAGGGAGGTTCCTACGAGCAGTACTTC
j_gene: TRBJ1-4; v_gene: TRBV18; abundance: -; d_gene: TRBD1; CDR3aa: CASSPSAGTGMKKLFF; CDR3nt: TGTGCCAGCTCTCCGTCGGCGGGGACAGGGATGAAAAAACTGTTTTTT
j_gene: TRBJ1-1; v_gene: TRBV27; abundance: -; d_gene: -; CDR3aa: CASSLIDEAEAFF; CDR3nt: TGTGCCAGCAGTTTAATAGACGAAGCGGAAGCTTTCTTT
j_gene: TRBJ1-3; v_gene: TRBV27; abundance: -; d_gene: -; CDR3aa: CASSLYGGPIYF; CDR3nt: TGTGCCAGCAGTTTATATGGGGGGCCCATATATTTT
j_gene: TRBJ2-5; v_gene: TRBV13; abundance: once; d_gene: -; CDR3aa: CASSQPQRETQYF; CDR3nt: TGTGCCAGCAGCCAACCACAAAGGGAGACCCAGTACTTC
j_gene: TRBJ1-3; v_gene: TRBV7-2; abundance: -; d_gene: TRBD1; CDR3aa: CASSQGDRVENTIYF; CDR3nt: TGTGCCAGCAGCCAGGGGGACAGGGTGGAGAACACCATATATTTT
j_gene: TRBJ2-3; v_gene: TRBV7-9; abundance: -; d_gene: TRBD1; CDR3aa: CASSLGQSTDTQYF; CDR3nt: TGTGCCAGCAGCTTGGGACAGAGCACAGATACGCAGTATTTT
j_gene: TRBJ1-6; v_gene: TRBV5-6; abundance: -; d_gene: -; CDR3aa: CASSLVAGSSYNSPLHF; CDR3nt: TGTGCCAGCAGCTTGGTAGCCGGGAGCTCCTATAATTCACCCCTCCACTTT
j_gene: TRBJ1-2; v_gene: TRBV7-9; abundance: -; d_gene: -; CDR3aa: CASSFPAVGYTF; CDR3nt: TGTGCCAGCAGCTTCCCAGCGGTGGGCTACACCTTC
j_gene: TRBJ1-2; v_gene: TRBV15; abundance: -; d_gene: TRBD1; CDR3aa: CATSRDRGSDYGYTF; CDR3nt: TGTGCCACCAGCAGAGACAGGGGGTCCGACTATGGCTACACCTTC
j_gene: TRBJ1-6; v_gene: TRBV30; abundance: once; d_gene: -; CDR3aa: CAWSVRWAGTPRDSPLHF; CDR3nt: TGTGCCTGGAGTGTAAGGTGGGCAGGGACTCCCCGGGATTCACCCCTCCACTTT
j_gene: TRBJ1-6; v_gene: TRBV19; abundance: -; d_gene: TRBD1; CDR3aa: CASSLRRPGQGDSPLHF; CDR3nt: TGTGCCAGTTCACTCCGTAGACCGGGACAGGGGGATTCACCCCTCCACTTT
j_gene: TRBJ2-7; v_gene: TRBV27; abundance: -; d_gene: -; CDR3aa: CASSSRQTYEQYF; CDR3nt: TGTGCCAGCAGTTCGCGACAGACCTACGAGCAGTACTTC
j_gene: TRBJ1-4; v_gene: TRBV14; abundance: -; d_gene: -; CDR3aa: CASRPTGRNEKLFF; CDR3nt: TGTGCCAGCAGACCGACGGGAAGGAATGAAAAACTGTTTTTT
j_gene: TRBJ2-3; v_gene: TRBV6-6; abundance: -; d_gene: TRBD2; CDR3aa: CASSYLWGEGDTQYF; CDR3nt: TGTGCCAGCAGTTACTTGTGGGGGGAGGGGGATACGCAGTATTTT
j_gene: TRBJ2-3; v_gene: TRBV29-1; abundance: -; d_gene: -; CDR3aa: CSVRGGVADTQYF; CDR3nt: TGCAGCGTTCGAGGGGGTGTGGCAGATACGCAGTATTTT
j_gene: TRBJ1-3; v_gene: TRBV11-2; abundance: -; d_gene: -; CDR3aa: CASSSGYGNTIYF; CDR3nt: TGTGCCAGCAGCTCGGGATATGGAAACACCATATATTTT
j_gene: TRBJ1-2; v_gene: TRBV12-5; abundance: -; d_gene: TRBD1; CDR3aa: CASGLDPRDRKGYTF; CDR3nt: TGTGCTAGTGGTTTGGACCCTCGGGACAGGAAAGGCTACACCTTC
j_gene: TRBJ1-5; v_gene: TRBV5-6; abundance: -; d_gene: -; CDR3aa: CASSLTGTRPQHF; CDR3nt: TGTGCCAGCAGCTTGACAGGGACAAGGCCCCAGCATTTT
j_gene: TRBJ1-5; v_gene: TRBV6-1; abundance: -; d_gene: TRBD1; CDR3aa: CASRQGEDQPQHF; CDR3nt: TGTGCCAGTAGACAGGGAGAGGATCAGCCCCAGCATTTT
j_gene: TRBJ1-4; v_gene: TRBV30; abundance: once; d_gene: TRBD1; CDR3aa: CAWSAGTGDEKLFF; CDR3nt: TGTGCCTGGAGCGCCGGGACAGGGGACGAAAAACTGTTTTTT
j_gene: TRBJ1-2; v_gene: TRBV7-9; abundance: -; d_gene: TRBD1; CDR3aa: CASSLGVMTGAGYTF; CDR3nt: TGTGCCAGCAGTCTGGGTGTCATGACAGGGGCTGGCTACACCTTC
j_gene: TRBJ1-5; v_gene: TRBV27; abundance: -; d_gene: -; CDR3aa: CASSFQAPHNQPQHF; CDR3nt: TGTGCCAGCAGTTTTCAGGCGCCCCACAATCAGCCCCAGCATTTT
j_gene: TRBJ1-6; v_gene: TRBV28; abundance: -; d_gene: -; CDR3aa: CASRGTNNSPLHF; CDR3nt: TGTGCCAGCAGGGGAACTAATAATTCACCCCTCCACTTT
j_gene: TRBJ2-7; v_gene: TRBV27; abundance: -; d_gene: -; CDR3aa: CASTEGGEQYF; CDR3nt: TGTGCCAGCACGGAAGGGGGCGAGCAGTACTTC
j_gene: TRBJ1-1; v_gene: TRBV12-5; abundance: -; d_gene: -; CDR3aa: CASGGTPLGGENTEAFF; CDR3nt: TGTGCTAGTGGTGGCACCCCCCTGGGAGGGGAAAACACTGAAGCTTTCTTT
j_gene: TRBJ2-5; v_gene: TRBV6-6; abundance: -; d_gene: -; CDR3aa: CASSYFGNYQETQYF; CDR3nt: TGTGCCAGCAGTTACTTCGGAAACTACCAAGAGACCCAGTACTTC